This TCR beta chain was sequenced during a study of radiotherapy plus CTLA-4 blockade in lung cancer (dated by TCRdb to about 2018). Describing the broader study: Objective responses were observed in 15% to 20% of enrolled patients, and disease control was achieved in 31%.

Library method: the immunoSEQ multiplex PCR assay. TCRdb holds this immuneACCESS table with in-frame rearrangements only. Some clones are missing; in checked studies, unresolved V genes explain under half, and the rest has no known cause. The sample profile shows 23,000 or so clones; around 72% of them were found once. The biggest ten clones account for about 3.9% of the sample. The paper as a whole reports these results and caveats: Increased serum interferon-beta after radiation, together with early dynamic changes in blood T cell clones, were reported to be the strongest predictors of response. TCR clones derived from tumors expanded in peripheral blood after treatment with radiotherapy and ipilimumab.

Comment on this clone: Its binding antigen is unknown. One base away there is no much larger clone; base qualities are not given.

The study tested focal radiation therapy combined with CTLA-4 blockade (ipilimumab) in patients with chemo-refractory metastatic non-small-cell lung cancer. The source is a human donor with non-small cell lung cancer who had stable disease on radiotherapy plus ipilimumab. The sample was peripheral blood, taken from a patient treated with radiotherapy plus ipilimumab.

For the CDR3, the sequence is CASSAAGSYNEQFF. The DNA reads as follows: TGCGCCAGCAGTGCAGCGGGATCCTACAATGAGCAGTTCTTC. This receptor chain uses TRBV10-2 and TRBJ2-1, with 7 central nucleotides matching TRBD2. CDR1 is given as WSHSY and CDR2 as SAAADI, both from the germline V gene. V has 4 bases trimmed and J has 1 base trimmed; junction bases matching no gene number 1. From the cysteine up to the phenylalanine, the CDR3 has a length of 14 residues. The only DNA kept is the CDR3, 42 bases in frame from the first base.